What follows is one T cell receptor (beta chain) and its context. Its antigen is still unknown. The record originates from a study of cytomegalovirus exposure and HLA in healthy donors. Overall study results and limits: On later analysis, the bulk of CMV-associated TCR beta chains appeared to be HLA-restricted. Overall, approximately 150 TCR beta chains were annotated as cytomegalovirus-associated.

The V end lost 5 bases, the J end lost 6 bases, and 11 bases lay between the germline ends. The germline gives CDR1 LNHDA, CDR2 SQIVND (reference sequence). There are 12 residues in the CDR3. The study ran its PCR with 60 Vbeta and 13 Jbeta primers. Only in-frame clones appear in the TCRdb table, and some are missing; sequencing was by immunoSEQ multiplex PCR. The table includes roughly 160,000 clones, around four fifths detected once. The clonotype comes from a woman aged 50 to 60 in good health and CMV-seronegative. Specimen: PBMCs. The chain links TRBV19 to TRBJ2-7, with D perhaps TRBD1 (5 bases). CDR3 sequence: CASSDSGFEQYF. CDR3 DNA: TGTGCCAGTAGTGACTCAGGGTTCGAGCAGTACTTC.